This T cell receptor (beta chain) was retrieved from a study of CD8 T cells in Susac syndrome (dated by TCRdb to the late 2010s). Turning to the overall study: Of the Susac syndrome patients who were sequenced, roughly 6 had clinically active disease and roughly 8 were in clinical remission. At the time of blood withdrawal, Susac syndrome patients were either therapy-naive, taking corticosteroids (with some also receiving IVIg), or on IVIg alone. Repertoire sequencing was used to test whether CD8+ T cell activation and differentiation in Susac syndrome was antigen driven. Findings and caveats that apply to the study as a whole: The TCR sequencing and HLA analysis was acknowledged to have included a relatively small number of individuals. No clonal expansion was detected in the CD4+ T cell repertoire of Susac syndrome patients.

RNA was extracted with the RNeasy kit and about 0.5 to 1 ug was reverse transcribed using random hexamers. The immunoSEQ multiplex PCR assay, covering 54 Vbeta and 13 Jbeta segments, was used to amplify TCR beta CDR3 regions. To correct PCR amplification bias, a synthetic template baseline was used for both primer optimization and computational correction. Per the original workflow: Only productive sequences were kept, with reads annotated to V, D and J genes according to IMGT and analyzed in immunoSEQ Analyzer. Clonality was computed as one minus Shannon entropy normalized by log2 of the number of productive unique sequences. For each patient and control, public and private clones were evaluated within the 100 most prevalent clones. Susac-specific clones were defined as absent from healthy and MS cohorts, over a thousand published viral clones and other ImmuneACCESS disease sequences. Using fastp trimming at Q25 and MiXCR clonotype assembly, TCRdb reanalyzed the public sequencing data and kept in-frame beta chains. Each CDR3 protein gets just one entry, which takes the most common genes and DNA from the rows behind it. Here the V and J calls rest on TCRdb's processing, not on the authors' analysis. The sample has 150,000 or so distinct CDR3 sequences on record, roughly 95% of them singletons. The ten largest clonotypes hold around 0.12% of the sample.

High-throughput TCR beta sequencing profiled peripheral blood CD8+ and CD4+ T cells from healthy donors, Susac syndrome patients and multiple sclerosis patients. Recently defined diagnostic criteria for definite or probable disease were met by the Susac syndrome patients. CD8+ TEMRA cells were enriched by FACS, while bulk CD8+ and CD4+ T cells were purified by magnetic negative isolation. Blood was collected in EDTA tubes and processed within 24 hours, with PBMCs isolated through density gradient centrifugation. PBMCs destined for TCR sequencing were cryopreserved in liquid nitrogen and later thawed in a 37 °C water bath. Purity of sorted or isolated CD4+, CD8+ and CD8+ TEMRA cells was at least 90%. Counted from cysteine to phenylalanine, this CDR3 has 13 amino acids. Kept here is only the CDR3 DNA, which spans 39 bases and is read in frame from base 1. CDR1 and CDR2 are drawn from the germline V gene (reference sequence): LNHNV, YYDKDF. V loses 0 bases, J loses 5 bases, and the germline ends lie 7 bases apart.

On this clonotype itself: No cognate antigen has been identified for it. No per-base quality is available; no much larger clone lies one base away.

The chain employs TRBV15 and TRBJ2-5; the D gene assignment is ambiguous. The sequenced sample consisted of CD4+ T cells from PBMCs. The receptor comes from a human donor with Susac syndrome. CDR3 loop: CATSRDLGETQYF. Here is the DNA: TGTGCCACCAGCAGAGATCTGGGGGAGACCCAGTACTTC.